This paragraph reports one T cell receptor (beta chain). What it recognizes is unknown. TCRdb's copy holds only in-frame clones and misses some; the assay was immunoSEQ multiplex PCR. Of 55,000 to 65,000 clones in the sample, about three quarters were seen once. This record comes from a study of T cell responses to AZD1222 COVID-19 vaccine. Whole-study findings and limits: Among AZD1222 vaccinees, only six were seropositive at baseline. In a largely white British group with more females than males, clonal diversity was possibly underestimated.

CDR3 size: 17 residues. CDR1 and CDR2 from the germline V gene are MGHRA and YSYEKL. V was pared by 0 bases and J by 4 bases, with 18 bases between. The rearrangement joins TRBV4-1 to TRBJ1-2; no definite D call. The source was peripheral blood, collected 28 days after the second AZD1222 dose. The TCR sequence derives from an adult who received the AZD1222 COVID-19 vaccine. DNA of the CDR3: TGCGCCAGCAGCCAAGACGGCCTAGGGAAAGAGGGCTATGGCTACACCTTC. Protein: CASSQDGLGKEGYGYTF.